This entry lists 24 T cell receptor beta chains sequenced from one sample in a study of blood T cells in healthy people across ages. It was with a sample-barcoded 5' primer and a J-beta primer mix that a second PCR of roughly 7 to 12 cycles was run. TCRdb re-analysed the 5' RACE reads in MiXCR, keeping a single row per CDR3 protein. The sample lists about 290,000 distinct CDR3 sequences, less than 30% occurring once. Sequencing used blood. These receptors were collected from a woman in her 70s in good health.

Only a few counts were recorded for this clonotype. The V and J genes are TRBV7-8 and TRBJ1-4; D is perhaps TRBD1 (6 bases). The CDR3 is 14 amino acids. Deletions cut 3 bases from V and 5 bases from J, with 10 bases between. Per germline, CDR1 SGHVS and CDR2 FQNEAQ. The CDR3 DNA is TGTGCCAGCAGCTTCCTACAGGGAAATGAAAAACTGTTTTTT. Translated: CASSFLQGNEKLFF.

This clonotype occurred many times. The chain employs TRBV7-2 and TRBJ2-7; D not resolved. The germline gives CDR1 SGHTA, CDR2 FQGNSA. The CDR3 is 14 amino acids. Trimming took 4 bases from V and 3 from J, leaving 13 bases between them. The CDR3: CASSSKLASYEQYF. The CDR3 DNA is TGTGCCAGCAGCTCAAAATTAGCCAGCTACGAGCAGTACTTC. Combining the CDR3 with reference TRBV7-2 and TRBJ2-7 gives the whole variable domain GAGVSQSPSNKVTEKGKDVELRCDPISGHTALYWYRQSLGQGLEFLIYFQGNSAPDKSGLPSDRFSAERTGGSVSTLTIQRTQQEDSAVYLCASSSKLASYEQYFGPGTRLTVT.

The chain combines TRBV7-9 with TRBJ1-2, with a tentative D call TRBD1 (6 bases). CDR3 length: 14 residues. Germline loops: CDR1 SEHNR, CDR2 FQNEAQ (reference sequence). Trimming pared 0 bases from V and 8 bases from J, leaving 13 bases between. CDR3 amino acids: CASSLAASGGGYTF. The CDR3 DNA is TGTGCCAGCAGCTTAGCGGCCTCTGGGGGCGGCTACACCTTC.

The chain uses TRBV27 and TRBJ1-2; 7 nucleotides line up with TRBD1. The germline V gene encodes CDR1 MNHEY and CDR2 SMNVEV (reference sequence). V gave up 9 bases and J gave up 8 bases; unmatched junction bases: 12. CDR3 size: 13 residues. This CDR3 reads CASLGNTGAGYTF. CDR3 sequence (DNA): TGTGCCAGTTTGGGCAACACAGGGGCCGGCTACACCTTC.

The chain uses TRBV7-8 and TRBJ2-5; TRBD1 is a possible D gene (6 bases). This CDR3 is 15 amino acids long. The V gene lost 3 bases and the J gene lost 2 bases, with 13 bases spanning the gap. CDR1 and CDR2 from the germline V gene are SGHVS and FQNEAQ. CDR3 in DNA: TGTGCCAGCAGCTTCACCCAGGGGTGGCAAGAGACCCAGTACTTC. This encodes CASSFTQGWQETQYF.

V is TRBV28 and J is TRBJ2-3, with D perhaps being TRBD1 or TRBD2 (5 bases each). CDR3 length: 13 residues. Trimming cost V 9 bases and J 1 base, with 11 bases left between them. Germline V gene sequence: CDR1 MDHEN, CDR2 SYDVKM. The CDR3 coding sequence is TGTGCCAGTACACGAGGGGGCACAGATACGCAGTATTTT. It specifies CASTRGGTDTQYF. Together with reference TRBV28 and TRBJ2-3, the CDR3 gives the full variable domain: DVKVTQSSRYLVKRTGEKVFLECVQDMDHENMFWYRQDPGLGLRLIYFSYDVKMKEKGDIPEGYSVSREKKERFSLILESASTNQTSMYLCASTRGGTDTQYFGPGTRLTVL.

The chain has TRBV7-2 and TRBJ2-5, with a tentative D call TRBD1 (6 bases). The J call may be wrong; the DNA end is better matched by TRBJ2-7. Germline V lookup: CDR1 SGHTA, CDR2 FQGNSA. CDR3 length equals 12 residues. CDR3 DNA: TGTGCCAGCAGCAAGCAGGGGTACGAGCAGTACTTC. This sequence encodes CASSKQGYEQYF.

This clonotype was found a few times. CDR3 sequence (DNA): TGTGCCAGCAGTTACCCTCCTGAGCAGTTCTTC. Translating gives CASSYPPEQFF. The chain is built from TRBV6-2 or TRBV6-3 and TRBJ2-1; unclear D gene. The CDR3 runs 11 residues. Per the germline V gene, CDR1 is MNHEY and CDR2 is SVGEGT. Between the trimmed V and J ends, which lost 2 bases and 9 bases, there was a span of 5 bases.

This clonotype was seen a handful of times. The V and J genes are TRBV20-1 and TRBJ2-3; TRBD1 agrees at 8 bases. The CDR3 is made up of 13 amino acids. Germline trimming cut 5 bases from V and 3 bases from J; bases unmatched to any gene: 4. CDR1 DFQATT and CDR2 SNEGSKA come from the germline V gene (reference sequence). CDR3 in amino acids: CSAGRQGTDTQYF. DNA of the CDR3: TGCAGTGCTGGGAGACAGGGGACAGATACGCAGTATTTT.

This clonotype was counted only a few times. The junction shows a germline mismatch at one end, possibly a read error. J is TRBJ1-2 and V is TRBV27, with a possible D match to TRBD1 (5 bases). This CDR3 has 13 residues. The germline V gene encodes CDR1 MNHEY and CDR2 SMNVEV (reference sequence). CDR3 region: CASSLNRSYGCTF. The CDR3 DNA sequence: TGTGCCAGCAGCCTAAACAGGTCGTATGGCTGCACCTTC.

The sample holds many counts of this clonotype. The V gene is TRBV6-4, the J gene TRBJ1-5, with D uncertain. Germline CDR1 is MRHNA and CDR2 is SNTAGT. The CDR3 covers 15 residues. Deletions cut 2 bases from V and 9 bases from J, with 17 bases between. CDR3 coding DNA: TGTGCCAGCAGTGACGGTGGTGGTATAATTACGCCCCAGCATTTT. Translating it yields CASSDGGGIITPQHF.

The chain couples TRBV6-6 to TRBJ1-3; no definite D call. Per germline, CDR1 MNHNY and CDR2 SVGAGI (reference sequence). CDR3 size: 14 residues. V gave up 7 bases and J gave up 0 bases, with 10 bases separating them. The CDR3 DNA reads TGTGCCAGCATGCCTTTTCCCTCTGGAAACACCATATATTTT. This gives the protein CASMPFPSGNTIYF.

The chain carries TRBV7-9 and TRBJ2-5; perhaps D is TRBD1 or TRBD2 (5 bases each). Germline V CDR1 and CDR2: SEHNR, FQNEAQ (reference sequence). The CDR3 loop spans 13 amino acids. Trimming pared 5 bases from V and 5 bases from J, leaving 12 bases between. The CDR3 nucleotides read TGTGCCAGCAGCGTTAGGGGAGAGGAGACCCAGTACTTC. Translated: CASSVRGEETQYF.

The V and J genes are TRBV7-2 and TRBJ2-7; TRBD1 or TRBD2 may be the D gene (5 bases each). Trimming took 4 bases from V and 6 from J, leaving 13 bases between them. The CDR3 is made up of 13 amino acids. Germline assignment: CDR1 SGHTA and CDR2 FQGNSA. CDR3 coding DNA: TGTGCCAGCAGCTCTGGGACGGGCTTCGAGCAGTACTTC. Translating gives CASSSGTGFEQYF. Full variable domain (remainder filled in from reference TRBV7-2 and TRBJ2-7): GAGVSQSPSNKVTEKGKDVELRCDPISGHTALYWYRQSLGQGLEFLIYFQGNSAPDKSGLPSDRFSAERTGGSVSTLTIQRTQQEDSAVYLCASSSGTGFEQYFGPGTRLTVT.

This clonotype was picked up a small number of times. The J gene is TRBJ2-7, the V gene TRBV6-5; perhaps D is TRBD1 or TRBD2 (5 bases each). Germline lookup yields CDR1 MNHEY and CDR2 SVGAGI. Trimming left V 5 bases short and J 5 bases short, with 16 bases between. This CDR3 comprises 14 residues. The CDR3 DNA is TGTGCCAGCAGTGCCCGGGACGGGGTGAACGAGCAGTACTTC. Protein: CASSARDGVNEQYF.

The rearrangement joins TRBV20-1 to TRBJ2-7; TRBD2 might be the D (5 bases). The V gene's germline CDR1 is DFQATT and CDR2 SNEGSKA (reference sequence). The CDR3 sequence is 12 residues long. Trimming pared 6 bases from V and 2 bases from J, leaving 11 bases between. CDR3 DNA sequence: TGCAGTGCGGTCACCGGGACCTACGAGCAGTACTTC. Its translation: CSAVTGTYEQYF.

This clonotype appeared a few times. The V gene is TRBV7-2, the J gene TRBJ1-2; D perhaps matches TRBD1 (5 bases). In germline, CDR1 is SGHTA, CDR2 FQGNSA. The CDR3 is 13 amino acids. V lost 5 bases and J lost 4, with 11 bases in between. In DNA form, the CDR3 reads TGTGCCAGCAGCCCTGCGGGGCTCTATGGCTACACCTTC. Translation gives CASSPAGLYGYTF. Supplemented by reference TRBV7-2 and TRBJ1-2, the full variable domain reads GAGVSQSPSNKVTEKGKDVELRCDPISGHTALYWYRQSLGQGLEFLIYFQGNSAPDKSGLPSDRFSAERTGGSVSTLTIQRTQQEDSAVYLCASSPAGLYGYTFGSGTRLTVV.

The V call is TRBV9, the J call TRBJ1-2, with D possibly being TRBD1 (5 bases). Germline V gene lookup returns CDR1 SGDLS and CDR2 YYNGEE. This CDR3 has 14 amino acids. V gave up 4 bases and J gave up 7 bases, with 17 bases separating them. The CDR3: CASSRDRGKLGYTF. For the CDR3, the DNA is TGTGCCAGCAGCCGGGACCGGGGAAAACTTGGCTACACCTTC.

This sequence joins TRBV7-9 and TRBJ2-2; D call uncertain. The CDR3 is made up of 13 amino acids. Germline V gene lookup returns CDR1 SEHNR and CDR2 FQNEAQ (reference sequence). The V gene lost 3 bases and the J gene lost 7 bases, with 9 bases spanning the gap. This chain's CDR3 is CASSLTDIGELFF. In nucleotides, the CDR3 is TGTGCCAGCAGCTTGACCGATATCGGGGAGCTGTTTTTT.

The V and J genes are TRBV12-3 or TRBV12-4 and TRBJ1-2; D unresolved. V was cut by 5 bases and J by 3 bases, with 13 bases left in between. The CDR3 spans 14 residues. CDR3 sequence: CASSPPGSHYGYTF. CDR3 sequence (DNA): TGTGCCAGCAGTCCCCCGGGCAGCCACTATGGCTACACCTTC.

The gene calls are TRBV9 and TRBJ2-2; D ambiguous. Germline V CDR1 and CDR2: SGDLS, YYNGEE. The V end lost 0 bases, the J end lost 1 base, and 10 bases lay between the germline ends. CDR3 length: 16 amino acids. CDR3 loop: CASSVDFLRNTGELFF. The CDR3 DNA sequence: TGTGCCAGCAGCGTAGATTTCTTGCGGAACACCGGGGAGCTGTTTTTT.

This sequence joins TRBV3-1 and TRBJ2-3; D gene uncertain. The germline V and J ends were trimmed by 2 bases and 14 bases, with 20 bases remaining between them. Germline V gene sequence: CDR1 LGHDT, CDR2 YNNKEL (reference sequence). This CDR3 spans 14 amino acids. The DNA of the CDR3 is TGTGCCAGCAGCCAAATGGTTAGCACGCGTTTGTTGTATTTT. It is translated as CASSQMVSTRLLYF.

The chain joins TRBV12-3 or TRBV12-4 to TRBJ2-7; 9 bases match TRBD1. Germline trimming cut 8 bases from V and 5 bases from J; bases unmatched to any gene: 13. The CDR3 is made up of 15 amino acids. CDR3 region: CASAPLMRQGDEQYF. CDR3 DNA: TGTGCCAGCGCGCCCCTTATGCGACAGGGGGACGAGCAGTACTTC.

Concerning this clonotype: A much larger clone differs by one base, so this may be a read error. The chain is built from TRBV24-1 and TRBJ2-2; 9 nucleotides line up with TRBD1. V lost 4 bases, J lost 6 bases, and 11 bases stayed unmatched. The CDR3 spans 17 residues. Germline-derived CDR1 and CDR2 are KGHDR and SFDVKD. Written as DNA, the CDR3 is TGTGCCACCAGTGAATCTGAGGGACAGGGCAGTCCCGGGGAGCTGTTTTTT. It encodes CATSESEGQGSPGELFF.